This T cell receptor (beta chain) was observed in a study of beta chain features in type 1 diabetes. Study-wide points: Shorter TCRB CDR3s, moderately but significantly so, marked every one of the four CD4+ subsets in Type 1 diabetes patients.

The germline gives CDR1 SGHTA, CDR2 FQGNSA. This CDR3 region has 12 residues. Trimming removed 5 bases at V and 9 bases at J, with 11 bases between. Sequencing targeted expressed TCRB transcripts, as all isolated RNA had been reverse transcribed. The protocol was immunoSEQ multiplex PCR, while the TCRdb copy is restricted to in-frame clones and leaves out a portion. This table has more than 120,000 clones, more than 10% appearing once. This clone occurred many times. Its antigen remains unidentified. The chain has TRBV7-2 and TRBJ2-1, with D possibly being TRBD2 (6 bases). The clonotype was recovered from a man between 18 and 29 years old with type 1 diabetes. Input material: central memory CD4+ T cells from blood. CDR3 sequence reads: CASSPWRVEQFF. In DNA, the CDR3 is TGTGCCAGCAGCCCTTGGAGGGTTGAGCAGTTCTTC.